This paragraph covers one T cell receptor (beta chain) sequence. Its antigen remains unidentified. The sample comes from a study of vaccination and CD4 T cells after COVID-19. Whole-study context: The post-COVID samples were taken a median approximately 95 days after diagnosis, anywhere from 35 to 161. For post-vaccine samples, collection took place a median about 72 days after dose two, ranging from 14 to 241.

Cultured CD4+ T cell DNA was sequenced using the Oncomine TCR Beta short-read assay. TCRdb passed the PCR reads through MiXCR, listing each CDR3 protein once. The sample yields some 10,000 distinct CDR3 sequences, less than 40% seen once. Described treatment: 10-day PBMC culture with coronavirus spike peptide pools or control peptides (ViraFEST assay). TCR sequencing followed the expansion of antigen-specific T cells with peptide pools in ViraFEST. Positive SARS-CoV-2 PCR tests in convalescent patients dated from March to December 2020, pre-Alpha, Beta and Delta. The source of this sequence is a human donor who had recovered from COVID-19. Material for sequencing was CD4+ T cells from blood, cultured in vitro.

In DNA, the CDR3 is TGTGCCAGCAGCAAGGACAGGGGACGGGTACAGCCCCAGCATTTT. Translating it yields CASSKDRGRVQPQHF. The chain recombines TRBV7-8 with TRBJ1-5, with 9 bases that match TRBD1. Germline V gives CDR1 SGHVS, CDR2 FQNEAQ. V dropped 5 bases and J dropped 7; count of bases not matched to a gene: 9. The CDR3 consists of 15 residues.